The 30 T cell receptor beta chains presented below share a single source sample, sequenced in a study of early T cells in non-severe SARS-CoV-2 infection. TCRdb ran MiXCR on the 5' RACE reads and lists one entry per CDR3 protein. The sample holds 80,000 or so distinct CDR3 sequences; approximately 12% are singletons and the top ten take 3.4%. The sequenced sample consisted of whole blood. Receptors were obtained from an adult who was a healthcare worker with PCR-confirmed SARS-CoV-2 infection or an uninfected control (not recorded which).

The chain joins TRBV5-1 to TRBJ2-2; TRBD1 might be the D (5 bases). Trimming took off 3 bases at V and 3 bases at J, with 9 bases between the two ends. The CDR3 covers 14 residues. Germline V CDR1 and CDR2: SGHRS, YFSETQ. CDR3 nucleotide sequence: TGCGCCAGCAGCTCCCGACAGCACACCGGGGAGCTGTTTTTT. The encoded protein is CASSSRQHTGELFF.

This clonotype came up a few times. The chain recombines TRBV14 with TRBJ1-2; D is unresolved. V was trimmed by 9 bases and J by 9 bases, leaving 17 bases between them. This CDR3 is built from 12 residues. CDR1 SGHDN and CDR2 FVKESK come from the germline V gene. This CDR3 is CARYEGSDRYTF. The CDR3 DNA reads as TGTGCCAGGTACGAGGGATCGGATCGCTACACCTTC.

This clonotype occurred many times. The rearrangement joins TRBV4-1 to TRBJ1-4; no clear D gene. The CDR3 sequence is 14 residues long. Trimming removed 3 bases from V and 4 bases from J, with 9 bases in between. Germline V gene sequence: CDR1 MGHRA, CDR2 YSYEKL. CDR3 nucleotides: TGCGCCAGCAGCCAGAGTTGGGGTAATGAAAAACTGTTTTTT. This gives the protein CASSQSWGNEKLFF.

This clonotype was observed once. The chain is built from TRBV2 and TRBJ1-6; a possible D gene is TRBD1 (5 bases). V was trimmed by 8 bases and J by 7 bases, leaving 15 bases between them. Germline CDR1 SNHLY, CDR2 FYNNEI. The CDR3 runs to 14 residues. This CDR3 is CASGLGTENSPLHF. As DNA, the CDR3 is TGTGCCAGCGGGCTGGGGACTGAGAATTCACCCCTCCACTTT.

A few counts support this clonotype. This chain connects TRBV4-2 to TRBJ2-7, with 7 bases aligning to TRBD2. The CDR3 is made up of 16 amino acids. V gave up 0 bases and J gave up 2 bases; unmatched junction bases: 7. Germline values: CDR1 LGHNA, CDR2 YNFKEQ. The DNA of the CDR3 is TGTGCCAGCAGCCAAGATGACGCGGGAGAGCCCTACGAGCAGTACTTC. Translating gives CASSQDDAGEPYEQYF.

In its sample, this clonotype was seen many times. The genes are TRBV30 and TRBJ2-3; 8 bases map to TRBD2. This CDR3 is 14 amino acids long. V gave up 7 bases and J gave up 6 bases; unmatched junction bases: 12. CDR1 GTSNPN and CDR2 SVGIG come from the germline V gene (reference sequence). The CDR3 DNA follows: TGTGCCTCTCGGACTAGCAGAAGACATGATACGCAGTATTTT. It specifies CASRTSRRHDTQYF.

This clonotype was seen only a few times. CDR3 nucleotide sequence: TGCAGTGCTTCACGGATCTATAGCAATCAGCCCCAGCATTTT. This encodes CSASRIYSNQPQHF. V usage is TRBV20-1 and J usage is TRBJ1-5, with no clear D. Trimming removed 5 bases at V and 0 bases at J, with 11 bases between. CDR3 length: 14 amino acids. The germline gives CDR1 DFQATT, CDR2 SNEGSKA (reference sequence).

This chain links TRBV21-1 with TRBJ1-2. TRBV21-1 is reported as a pseudogene. The CDR3 totals 12 residues. This CDR3 reads CASSKAGHGYTF. The CDR3 region has the DNA TGTGCCAGCAGCAAGGCAGGCCATGGCTACACCTTC.

This chain links TRBV29-1 with TRBJ2-7, with TRBD1 matching over 8 bases. V lost 2 bases, J lost 5 bases, and 8 bases stayed unmatched. Germline V gene sequence: CDR1 SQVTM, CDR2 ANQGSEA. This CDR3 spans 14 amino acids. The CDR3 sequence is CSVETGGIRDEQYF. The CDR3 DNA reads TGCAGCGTTGAAACAGGGGGGATTAGGGACGAGCAGTACTTC.

This clonotype was seen a handful of times. This rearrangement joins TRBV24-1 to TRBJ2-1; TRBD2 matches at 13 bases. Germline CDR1 and CDR2: KGHDR and SFDVKD. The CDR3 has 18 residues. With V trimmed by 3 bases and J by 3 bases, 7 bases remained unmatched. In DNA form, the CDR3 reads TGTGCCACCAGTGATCGGGGACTAGCGGGAAGAAGCTACAATGAGCAGTTCTTC. Translation gives CATSDRGLAGRSYNEQFF.

In this sample, this clonotype turned up a few times. The chain has TRBV2 and TRBJ2-2; 12 bases are shared with TRBD2. V dropped 5 bases and J dropped 5; count of bases not matched to a gene: 6. CDR3 length: 16 residues. Germline CDR1 is SNHLY and CDR2 is FYNNEI. CDR3 bases: TGTGCCAGCAGTTACCTAGCGGGAGGGCGGACCGGGGAGCTGTTTTTT. Residues: CASSYLAGGRTGELFF.

V usage is TRBV12-3 or TRBV12-4 and J usage is TRBJ1-5; D gene uncertain. With 3 bases removed from V and 5 bases from J, the gap between germline ends came to 11 bases. The CDR3 has 14 amino acids. The CDR3 is CASSFKAEHQPQHF. The CDR3 region has the DNA TGTGCCAGCAGTTTTAAGGCAGAGCATCAGCCCCAGCATTTT.

CDR3 sequence (DNA): TGTGCCAGCAGTCCTCCCCTTCGACAGAACACTGAAGCTTTCTTT. Its protein is CASSPPLRQNTEAFF. The rearrangement joins TRBV2 to TRBJ1-1; no clear D gene. Germline-derived CDR1 and CDR2 are SNHLY and FYNNEI. The CDR3 has 15 residues. V dropped 5 bases and J dropped 1 base, with 14 bases sitting between them.

The chain employs TRBV27 and TRBJ1-2, with a weak D call TRBD1 (5 bases). The CDR3 covers 15 residues. Germline CDR1 reads MNHEY; CDR2 reads SMNVEV (reference sequence). V shed 0 bases and J shed 3 bases, with 11 bases lying between them. This chain's CDR3 is CASSLSAQGYYGYTF. The CDR3 DNA reads TGTGCCAGCAGTTTATCCGCCCAGGGATACTATGGCTACACCTTC.

This clonotype was observed many times. The V gene is TRBV3-1, the J gene TRBJ1-1; D might be TRBD1 (6 bases). The V and J ends lost 7 bases and 3 bases respectively, with 12 bases between them. This CDR3 spans 13 amino acids. Germline V gene data show CDR1 as LGHDT and CDR2 as YNNKEL (reference sequence). The CDR3 nucleotides are TGTGCCAGCAAGGGGGGGGGTTACACTGAAGCTTTCTTT. Translation: CASKGGGYTEAFF. The full variable domain, completed using reference TRBV3-1 and TRBJ1-1, is DTAVSQTPKYLVTQMGNDKSIKCEQNLGHDTMYWYKQDSKKFLKIMFSYNNKELIINETVPNRFSPKSPDKAHLNLHINSLELGDSAVYFCASKGGGYTEAFFGQGTRLTVV.

V and J are TRBV6-6 and TRBJ2-1, with unresolved D. CDR3 length: 13 residues. Germline assignment: CDR1 MNHNY and CDR2 SVGAGI (reference sequence). With 0 bases removed from V and 9 bases from J, the gap between germline ends came to 9 bases. CDR3 protein: CASSYSSGIEQFF. In DNA form, the CDR3 reads TGTGCCAGCAGTTACTCGAGTGGGATTGAGCAGTTCTTC.

This rearrangement joins TRBV11-2 to TRBJ2-3; no clear D. The V gene lost 3 bases and the J gene lost 5 bases, with 9 bases spanning the gap. Per germline, CDR1 SGHAT and CDR2 FQNNGV. This CDR3 has 13 amino acids. DNA of the CDR3: TGTGCCAGCAGCTTGCAGGAAGGAGATACGCAGTATTTT. It is translated as CASSLQEGDTQYF.

The V and J genes are TRBV7-9 and TRBJ1-6; tentative D call: TRBD1 (5 bases). CDR1 is SEHNR, CDR2 FQNEAQ, per germline (reference sequence). There are 15 residues in the CDR3. Trimming pared 5 bases from V and 0 bases from J, leaving 8 bases between. CDR3 sequence reads: CASSLQDSYNSPLHF. The DNA of the CDR3 is TGTGCCAGCAGCCTACAGGACTCCTATAATTCACCCCTCCACTTT.

This clonotype has ten or more counts. The J gene is TRBJ2-5, the V gene TRBV11-2, with a tentative D call TRBD1 (6 bases). The CDR3 has 14 residues. The V and J ends lost 5 bases and 2 bases respectively, with 12 bases between them. The germline V gene has CDR1 SGHAT and CDR2 FQNNGV. The CDR3 here is CASSPGQFQETQYF. CDR3 sequence (DNA): TGTGCCAGCAGCCCAGGACAGTTTCAAGAGACCCAGTACTTC.

This clonotype was counted only a few times. The V call is TRBV21-1, the J call TRBJ1-1; TRBD1, the table's D call, was not compared with the DNA. TRBV21-1 is a pseudogene segment. The CDR3 loop spans 14 amino acids. The CDR3 loop is CASSRQGAYTEAFF. The DNA of the CDR3 is TGTGCCAGCAGCAGACAGGGGGCATACACTGAAGCTTTCTTT.

This clonotype has only a few counts. The chain couples TRBV25-1 to TRBJ2-2, with 8 bases matching TRBD1. Trimming cost V 7 bases and J 6 bases; bases outside gene matches: 16. In germline, CDR1 is MGHDK, CDR2 SYGVNS. The CDR3 contains 17 residues. DNA for the CDR3: TGTGCCAGCAACTGGCCTCGGACAGGGAAGGTCTCCGGGGAGCTGTTTTTT. Its protein product is CASNWPRTGKVSGELFF.

This clonotype was detected only a few times. The J gene is TRBJ2-7, the V gene TRBV20-1, with 9 bases fitting TRBD1. CDR1 is DFQATT and CDR2 is SNEGSKA in the germline V gene (reference sequence). With 3 bases clipped from V and 6 bases from J, the junction kept 18 bases outside the gene matches. CDR3 length: 17 amino acids. CDR3 nucleotide sequence: TGCAGTGCTAGTTCCCCCAGCTTCAGGACAGGGGTTTTCGAGCAGTACTTC. This translates into CSASSPSFRTGVFEQYF.

At least ten counts were recorded for this clonotype. The CDR3 protein is CASIPAPSSYNEQFF. The CDR3 DNA reads TGTGCCAGCATACCAGCTCCTAGCTCCTACAATGAGCAGTTCTTC. The rearrangement links TRBV28 to TRBJ2-1; D not resolved. This CDR3 is built from 15 residues. The germline V and J ends were trimmed by 7 bases and 0 bases, with 13 bases remaining between them. The V gene's germline CDR1 is MDHEN and CDR2 SYDVKM.

This chain connects TRBV29-1 to TRBJ2-3; TRBD1 is a possible D gene (6 bases). The CDR3 covers 14 residues. Germline lookup yields CDR1 SQVTM and CDR2 ANQGSEA. The germline V and J ends were trimmed by 5 bases and 3 bases, with 15 bases remaining between them. The CDR3 sequence is CSVSLRGGTDTQYF. Written as DNA, the CDR3 is TGCAGCGTTTCGCTCAGGGGTGGAACAGATACGCAGTATTTT.

The sample holds a few counts of this clonotype. The CDR3 region is CATSPAGGPNTGELFF. CDR3 bases: TGTGCCACCTCACCAGCGGGAGGGCCTAACACCGGGGAGCTGTTTTTT. The rearrangement uses TRBV7-3 and TRBJ2-2; TRBD2 aligns across 10 bases. The ends lost 10 bases at V and 2 bases at J; junction bases unmatched: 10. Per germline, CDR1 SGHTA and CDR2 FQGTGA. The CDR3 has 16 residues.

This clonotype was detected many times. J is TRBJ1-4 and V is TRBV29-1; D perhaps matches TRBD1 (5 bases). Germline V gene sequence: CDR1 SQVTM, CDR2 ANQGSEA. The CDR3 is 15 amino acids. Trimming shortened V by 6 bases and J by 0 bases, and 14 bases separated the two germline ends. The CDR3 protein is CSVTGTAATNEKLFF. The CDR3 DNA is TGCAGCGTCACCGGGACGGCTGCAACTAATGAAAAACTGTTTTTT.

Many counts were recorded for this clonotype. The chain joins TRBV7-7 to TRBJ2-5; TRBD1 matches 7 bases. The CDR3 extends over 14 amino acids. Per the germline V gene, CDR1 is SSHAT and CDR2 is FNYEAQ (reference sequence). The ends lost 5 bases at V and 0 bases at J; junction bases unmatched: 3. The chain's CDR3 is CASSIGQDQETQYF. CDR3 in DNA: TGTGCCAGCAGCATTGGACAGGACCAAGAGACCCAGTACTTC.

The chain couples TRBV7-9 to TRBJ2-7; weak D call: TRBD2 (6 bases). The germline V and J ends were trimmed by 5 bases and 3 bases, with 11 bases remaining between them. This CDR3 is 13 amino acids long. The germline gives CDR1 SEHNR, CDR2 FQNEAQ (reference sequence). CDR3 protein: CASSPMGGYEQYF. DNA for the CDR3: TGTGCCAGCAGCCCAATGGGGGGCTACGAGCAGTACTTC.

This clonotype was detected ten times or more. In DNA form, the CDR3 reads TGCGCCAGCAGCACAGGGGGGGCCACTAGCTATGGCTACACCTTC. Translating it yields CASSTGGATSYGYTF. The chain joins TRBV5-1 to TRBJ1-2, with 8 bases that match TRBD1. With V trimmed by 4 bases and J by 4 bases, 9 bases remained unmatched. Germline CDR1 is SGHRS and CDR2 is YFSETQ. The CDR3 loop spans 15 amino acids.

This clonotype was recorded many times. CDR3 loop: CASSVGLLSQFF. The CDR3 region has the DNA TGCGCCAGCAGTGTGGGACTGTTATCGCAGTTCTTC. The rearrangement joins TRBV10-2 to TRBJ2-1; D is perhaps TRBD2 (6 bases). CDR3 length: 12 residues. Trimming removed 4 bases at V and 12 bases at J, with 13 bases between. Germline V gives CDR1 WSHSY, CDR2 SAAADI.